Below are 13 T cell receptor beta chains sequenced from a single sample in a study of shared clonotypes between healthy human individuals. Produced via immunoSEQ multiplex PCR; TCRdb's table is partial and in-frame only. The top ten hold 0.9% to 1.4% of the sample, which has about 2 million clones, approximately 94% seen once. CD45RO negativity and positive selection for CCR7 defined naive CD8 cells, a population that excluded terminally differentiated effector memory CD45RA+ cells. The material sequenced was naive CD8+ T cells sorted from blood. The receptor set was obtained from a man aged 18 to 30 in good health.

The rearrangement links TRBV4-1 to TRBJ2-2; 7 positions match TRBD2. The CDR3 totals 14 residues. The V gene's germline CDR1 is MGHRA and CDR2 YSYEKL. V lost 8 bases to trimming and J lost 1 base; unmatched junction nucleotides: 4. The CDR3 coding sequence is TGCGCCAGCCTGGGACTACAGAACACCGGGGAGCTGTTTTTT. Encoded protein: CASLGLQNTGELFF.

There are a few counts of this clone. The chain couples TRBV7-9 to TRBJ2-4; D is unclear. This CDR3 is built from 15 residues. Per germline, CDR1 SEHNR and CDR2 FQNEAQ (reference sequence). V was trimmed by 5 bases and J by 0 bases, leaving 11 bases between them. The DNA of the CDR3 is TGTGCCAGCAGCAATACAACGCTAGCCAAAAACATTCAGTACTTC. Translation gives CASSNTTLAKNIQYF.

The CDR3 is CSVEVPRDEQFF. The DNA for the CDR3 is TGCAGCGTTGAAGTCCCCCGGGATGAGCAGTTCTTC. This chain joins TRBV29-1 and TRBJ2-1; D gene uncertain. The CDR3 sequence is 12 residues long. The V gene's germline CDR1 is SQVTM and CDR2 ANQGSEA. V shed 1 base and J shed 8 bases, with 9 bases lying between them.

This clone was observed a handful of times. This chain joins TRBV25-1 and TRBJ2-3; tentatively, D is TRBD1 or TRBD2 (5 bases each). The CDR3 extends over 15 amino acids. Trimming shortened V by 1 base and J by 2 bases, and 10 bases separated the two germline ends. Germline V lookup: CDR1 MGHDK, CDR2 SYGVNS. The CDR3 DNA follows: TGTGCCAGCAGTGAATTGGGGGATCCCACAGATACGCAGTATTTT. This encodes CASSELGDPTDTQYF.

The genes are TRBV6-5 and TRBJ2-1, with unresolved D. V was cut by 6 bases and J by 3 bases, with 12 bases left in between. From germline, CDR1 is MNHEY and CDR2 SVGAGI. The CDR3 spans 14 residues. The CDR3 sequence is CASSPTLNYNEQFF. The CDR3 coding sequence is TGTGCCAGCAGCCCCACCCTTAACTACAATGAGCAGTTCTTC.

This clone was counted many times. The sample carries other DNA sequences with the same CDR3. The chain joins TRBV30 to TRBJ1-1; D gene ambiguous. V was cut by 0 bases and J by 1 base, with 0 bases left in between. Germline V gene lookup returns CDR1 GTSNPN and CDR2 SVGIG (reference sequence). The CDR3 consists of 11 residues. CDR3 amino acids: CAWSVNTEAFF. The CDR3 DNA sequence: TGTGCCTGGAGTGTGAACACTGAAGCTTTCTTT.

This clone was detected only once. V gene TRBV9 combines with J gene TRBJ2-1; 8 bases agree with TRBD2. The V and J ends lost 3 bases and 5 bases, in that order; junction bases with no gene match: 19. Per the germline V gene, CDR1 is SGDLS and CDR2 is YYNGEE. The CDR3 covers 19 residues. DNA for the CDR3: TGTGCCAGCAGCGCAAGTAGGGGCCAGCCTAGCGGGCCCGACAATGAGCAGTTCTTC. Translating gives CASSASRGQPSGPDNEQFF.

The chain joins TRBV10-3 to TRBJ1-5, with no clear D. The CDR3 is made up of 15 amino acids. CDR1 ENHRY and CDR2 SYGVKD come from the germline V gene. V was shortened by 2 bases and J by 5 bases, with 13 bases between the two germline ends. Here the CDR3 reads CAISEARADHQPQHF. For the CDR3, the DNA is TGTGCCATCAGTGAGGCGAGGGCGGACCATCAGCCCCAGCATTTT.

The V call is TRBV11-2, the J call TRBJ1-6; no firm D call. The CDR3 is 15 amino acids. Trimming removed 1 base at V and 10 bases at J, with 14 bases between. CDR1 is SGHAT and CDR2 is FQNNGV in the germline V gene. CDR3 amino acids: CASSLVLGGKSPLHF. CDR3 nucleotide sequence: TGTGCCAGCAGCTTAGTTTTAGGAGGGAAATCACCCCTCCACTTT.

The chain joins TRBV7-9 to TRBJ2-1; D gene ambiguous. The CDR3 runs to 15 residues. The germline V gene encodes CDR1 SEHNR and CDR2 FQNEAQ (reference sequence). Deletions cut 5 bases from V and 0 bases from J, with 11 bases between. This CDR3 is CASSPTVSSYNEQFF. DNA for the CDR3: TGTGCCAGCAGCCCGACGGTGAGCTCCTACAATGAGCAGTTCTTC.

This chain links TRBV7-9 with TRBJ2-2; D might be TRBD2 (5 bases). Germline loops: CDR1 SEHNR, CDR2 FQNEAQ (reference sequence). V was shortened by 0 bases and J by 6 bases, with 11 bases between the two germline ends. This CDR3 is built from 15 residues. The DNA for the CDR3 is TGTGCCAGCAGCTTAGCCGGGATGAGTCCCGGGGAGCTGTTTTTT. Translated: CASSLAGMSPGELFF. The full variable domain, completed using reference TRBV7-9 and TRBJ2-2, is DTGVSQNPRHKITKRGQNVTFRCDPISEHNRLYWYRQTLGQGPEFLTYFQNEAQLEKSRLLSDRFSAERPKGSFSTLEIQRTEQGDSAMYLCASSLAGMSPGELFFGEGSRLTVL.

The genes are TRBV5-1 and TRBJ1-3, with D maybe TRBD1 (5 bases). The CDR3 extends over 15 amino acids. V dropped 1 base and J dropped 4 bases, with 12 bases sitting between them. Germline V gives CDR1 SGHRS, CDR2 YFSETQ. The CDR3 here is CASSLTQGSGNTIYF. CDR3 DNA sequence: TGCGCCAGCAGCTTGACGCAGGGATCCGGAAACACCATATATTTT.

The CDR3 DNA is TGTGCCAGCAGTTTATCTGGCAGGGGGTGGGAGACCCAGTACTTC. The encoded protein is CASSLSGRGWETQYF. The V call is TRBV28, the J call TRBJ2-5, with TRBD1 matching over 7 bases. V lost 1 base to trimming and J lost 5 bases; unmatched junction nucleotides: 7. This CDR3 has 15 amino acids. Germline CDR1 is MDHEN and CDR2 is SYDVKM.